Here is one T cell receptor beta chain with its context. Its antigen is as yet unknown. The assay used was immunoSEQ (version v3.0), run at survey level. Here immunoSEQ multiplex PCR was the method, and the copy in TCRdb shows in-frame clones only, minus some. The table includes nearly 20,000 clones, about 80% detected once. The record originates from a study of long-term antiretroviral therapy in people with HIV. The overall study: A decade or so separates the oldest specimens from the later 2015 immediate-ART recommendation.

V dropped 2 bases and J dropped 0 bases, with 12 bases sitting between them. This CDR3 has 15 residues. Germline loops: CDR1 SGHRS, CDR2 YFSETQ. Whole-study results and caveats: Controls had broader CDR3 length ranges than HIV repertoires did.

The V call is TRBV5-1, the J call TRBJ2-7; D unresolved. The TCR comes from a woman aged 40 to 50 with HIV. The source material was unsorted PBMCs, sampled 0.2 years after starting antiretroviral therapy. This chain's CDR3 is CASSLSVTSSYEQYF. The CDR3 region has the DNA TGCGCCAGCAGCTTAAGCGTCACGAGCTCCTACGAGCAGTACTTC.